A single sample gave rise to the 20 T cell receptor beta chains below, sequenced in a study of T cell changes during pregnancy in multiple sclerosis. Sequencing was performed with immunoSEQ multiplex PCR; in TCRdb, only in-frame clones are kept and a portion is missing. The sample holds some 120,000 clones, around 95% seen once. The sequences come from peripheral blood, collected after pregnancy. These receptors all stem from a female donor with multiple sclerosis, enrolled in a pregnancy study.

The CDR3 coding sequence is TGTGCCAGCAGTTTTGAGGGATACTATGGCTACACCTTC. It is translated as CASSFEGYYGYTF. V is TRBV28 and J is TRBJ1-2; D uncertain. The CDR3 spans 13 residues. Trimming removed 3 bases at V and 3 bases at J, with 8 bases between. Looked up from germline, CDR1 is MDHEN and CDR2 is SYDVKM.

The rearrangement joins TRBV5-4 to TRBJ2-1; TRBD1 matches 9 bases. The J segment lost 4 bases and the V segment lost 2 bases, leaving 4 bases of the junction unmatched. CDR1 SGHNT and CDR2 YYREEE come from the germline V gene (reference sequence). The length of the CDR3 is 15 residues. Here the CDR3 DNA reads TGTGCCAGCAGCTTTCAGACAGGGGGGTACAATGAGCAGTTCTTC. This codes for CASSFQTGGYNEQFF. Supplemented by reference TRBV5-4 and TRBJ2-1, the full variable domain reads ETGVTQSPTHLIKTRGQQVTLRCSSQSGHNTVSWYQQALGQGPQFIFQYYREEENGRGNFPPRFSGLQFPNYSSELNVNALELDDSALYLCASSFQTGGYNEQFFGPGTRLTVL.

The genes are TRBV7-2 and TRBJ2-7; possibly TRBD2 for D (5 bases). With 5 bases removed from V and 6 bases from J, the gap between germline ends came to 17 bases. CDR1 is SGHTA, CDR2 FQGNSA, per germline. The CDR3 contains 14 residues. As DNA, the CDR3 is TGTGCCAGCAGCACCCCCGCCGGGGTAGGCGAGCAGTACTTC. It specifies CASSTPAGVGEQYF.

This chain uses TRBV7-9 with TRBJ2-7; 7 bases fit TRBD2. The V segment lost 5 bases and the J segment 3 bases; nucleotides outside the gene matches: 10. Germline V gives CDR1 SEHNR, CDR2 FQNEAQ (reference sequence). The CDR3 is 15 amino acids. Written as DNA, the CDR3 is TGTGCCAGCAGCCAGCGGGACTCGACGGGCTACGAGCAGTACTTC. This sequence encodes CASSQRDSTGYEQYF.

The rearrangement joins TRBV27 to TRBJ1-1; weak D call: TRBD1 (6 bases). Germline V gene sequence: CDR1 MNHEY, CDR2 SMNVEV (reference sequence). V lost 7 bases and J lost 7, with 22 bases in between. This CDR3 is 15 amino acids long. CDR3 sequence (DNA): TGTGCCAGCACCTCTAGAAAAGGGGGAGGGGGTGAAGCTTTCTTT. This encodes CASTSRKGGGGEAFF.

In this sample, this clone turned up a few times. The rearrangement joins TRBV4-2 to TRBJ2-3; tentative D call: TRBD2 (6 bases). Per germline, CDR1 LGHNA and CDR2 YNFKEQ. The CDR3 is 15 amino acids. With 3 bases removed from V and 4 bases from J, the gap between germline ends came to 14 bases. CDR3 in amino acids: CASSQLGREPDTQYF. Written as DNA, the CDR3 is TGTGCCAGCAGCCAGCTCGGGCGGGAACCAGATACGCAGTATTTT.

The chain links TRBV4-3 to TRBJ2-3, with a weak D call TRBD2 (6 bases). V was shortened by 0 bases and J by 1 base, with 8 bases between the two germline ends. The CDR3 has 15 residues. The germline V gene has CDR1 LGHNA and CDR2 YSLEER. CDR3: CASSQDGGCTDTQYF. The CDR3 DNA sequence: TGCGCCAGCAGCCAAGACGGGGGATGCACAGATACGCAGTATTTT.

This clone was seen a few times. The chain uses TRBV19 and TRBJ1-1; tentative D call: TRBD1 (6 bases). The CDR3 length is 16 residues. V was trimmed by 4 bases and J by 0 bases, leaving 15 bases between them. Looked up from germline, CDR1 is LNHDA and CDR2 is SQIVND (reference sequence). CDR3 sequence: CASSTLGGGLNTEAFF. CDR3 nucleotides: TGTGCCAGTAGTACGCTTGGGGGCGGGCTGAACACTGAAGCTTTCTTT. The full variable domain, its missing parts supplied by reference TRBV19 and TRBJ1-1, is DGGITQSPKYLFRKEGQNVTLSCEQNLNHDAMYWYRQDPGQGLRLIYYSQIVNDFQKGDIAEGYSVSREKKESFPLTVTSAQKNPTAFYLCASSTLGGGLNTEAFFGQGTRLTVV.

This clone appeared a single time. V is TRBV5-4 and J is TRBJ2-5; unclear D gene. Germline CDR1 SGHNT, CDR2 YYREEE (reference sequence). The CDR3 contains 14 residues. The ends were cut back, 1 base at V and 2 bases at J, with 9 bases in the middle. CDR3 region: CASSLRTPQETQYF. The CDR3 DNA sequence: TGTGCCAGCAGCTTGCGAACACCTCAAGAGACCCAGTACTTC. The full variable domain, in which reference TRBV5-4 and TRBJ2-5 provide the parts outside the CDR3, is ETGVTQSPTHLIKTRGQQVTLRCSSQSGHNTVSWYQQALGQGPQFIFQYYREEENGRGNFPPRFSGLQFPNYSSELNVNALELDDSALYLCASSLRTPQETQYFGPGTRLLVL.

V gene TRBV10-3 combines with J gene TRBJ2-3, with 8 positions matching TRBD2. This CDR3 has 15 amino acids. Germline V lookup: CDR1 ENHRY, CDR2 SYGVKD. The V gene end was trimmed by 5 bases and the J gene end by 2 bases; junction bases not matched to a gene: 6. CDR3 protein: CAISQLAGLTDTQYF. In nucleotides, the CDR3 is TGTGCCATCAGTCAGCTAGCGGGTCTCACAGATACGCAGTATTTT.

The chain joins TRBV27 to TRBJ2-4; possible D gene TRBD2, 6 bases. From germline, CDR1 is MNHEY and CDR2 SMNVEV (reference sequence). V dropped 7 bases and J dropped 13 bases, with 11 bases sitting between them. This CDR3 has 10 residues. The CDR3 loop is CASKWGLQYF. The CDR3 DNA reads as TGTGCCAGCAAGTGGGGACTCCAGTACTTC.

The CDR3 sequence is CASTPLGANVLTF. The CDR3 DNA reads TGTGCCAGCACTCCCCTTGGGGCCAACGTCCTGACTTTC. This chain links TRBV2 with TRBJ2-6; D gene ambiguous. CDR1 SNHLY and CDR2 FYNNEI come from the germline V gene. CDR3 size: 13 residues. V was shortened by 7 bases and J by 3 bases, with 7 bases between the two germline ends.

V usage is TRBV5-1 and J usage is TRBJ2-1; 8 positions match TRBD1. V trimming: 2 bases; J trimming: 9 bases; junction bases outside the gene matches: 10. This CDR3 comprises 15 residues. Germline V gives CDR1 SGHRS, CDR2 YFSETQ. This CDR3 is CASSLRQGRLSEQFF. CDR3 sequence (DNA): TGCGCCAGCAGCTTAAGACAGGGGCGATTGAGTGAGCAGTTCTTC.

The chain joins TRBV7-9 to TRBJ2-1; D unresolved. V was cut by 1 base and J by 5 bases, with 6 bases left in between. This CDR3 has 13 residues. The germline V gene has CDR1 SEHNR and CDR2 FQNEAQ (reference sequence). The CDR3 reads CASSLEPNNEQFF. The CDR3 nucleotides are TGTGCCAGCAGCTTAGAGCCTAACAATGAGCAGTTCTTC.

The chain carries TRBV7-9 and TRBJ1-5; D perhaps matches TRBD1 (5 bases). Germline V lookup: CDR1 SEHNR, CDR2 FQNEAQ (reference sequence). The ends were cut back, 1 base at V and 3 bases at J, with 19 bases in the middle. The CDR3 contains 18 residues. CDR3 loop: CASSLGGPQGIHNQPQHF. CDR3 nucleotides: TGTGCCAGCAGCTTAGGGGGCCCGCAGGGAATACACAATCAGCCCCAGCATTTT.

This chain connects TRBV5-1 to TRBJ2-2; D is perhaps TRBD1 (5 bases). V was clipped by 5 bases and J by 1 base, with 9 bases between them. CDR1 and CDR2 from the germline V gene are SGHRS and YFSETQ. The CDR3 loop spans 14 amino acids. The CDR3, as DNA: TGCGCCAGCAGAAAGACAGTGAACACCGGGGAGCTGTTTTTT. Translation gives CASRKTVNTGELFF.

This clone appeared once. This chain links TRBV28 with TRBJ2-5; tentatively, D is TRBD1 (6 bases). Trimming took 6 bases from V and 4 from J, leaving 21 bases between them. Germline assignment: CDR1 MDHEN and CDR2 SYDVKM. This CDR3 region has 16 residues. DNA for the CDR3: TGTGCCAGCAGCCCTTTGGGGCAGGGGTTGGTAGAGACCCAGTACTTC. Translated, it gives CASSPLGQGLVETQYF.

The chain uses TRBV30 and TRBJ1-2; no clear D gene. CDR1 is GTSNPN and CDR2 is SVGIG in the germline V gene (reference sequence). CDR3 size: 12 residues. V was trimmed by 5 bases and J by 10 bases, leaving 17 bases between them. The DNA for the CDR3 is TGTGCCTGGGCTCCCCGTTGGGCTTCCTACACCTTC. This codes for CAWAPRWASYTF.

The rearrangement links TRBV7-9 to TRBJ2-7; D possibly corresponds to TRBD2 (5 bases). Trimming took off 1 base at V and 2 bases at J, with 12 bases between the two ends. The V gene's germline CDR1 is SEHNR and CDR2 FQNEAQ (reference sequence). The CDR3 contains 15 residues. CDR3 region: CASSLVPAVTYEQYF. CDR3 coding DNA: TGTGCCAGCAGCTTAGTCCCAGCGGTGACCTACGAGCAGTACTTC. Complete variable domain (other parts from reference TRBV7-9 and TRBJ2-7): DTGVSQNPRHKITKRGQNVTFRCDPISEHNRLYWYRQTLGQGPEFLTYFQNEAQLEKSRLLSDRFSAERPKGSFSTLEIQRTEQGDSAMYLCASSLVPAVTYEQYFGPGTRLTVT.

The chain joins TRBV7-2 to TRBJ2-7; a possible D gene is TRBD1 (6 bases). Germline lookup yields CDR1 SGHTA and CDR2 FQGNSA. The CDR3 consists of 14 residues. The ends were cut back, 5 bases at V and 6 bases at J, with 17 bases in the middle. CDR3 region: CASSRQAPSGEQYF. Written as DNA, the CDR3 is TGTGCCAGCAGCCGACAGGCCCCCTCAGGCGAGCAGTACTTC.